This TCR beta chain was profiled in a study of cytomegalovirus exposure and HLA in healthy donors. This clone has just a few counts. What it recognizes is unknown. Germline CDR1 reads MRHNA; CDR2 reads SNTAGT. The length of the CDR3 is 13 residues. Trimming removed 3 bases from V and 7 bases from J, with 12 bases in between. The study, taken as a whole, reports: Reports described diagnosis of cytomegalovirus status by the classifier as highly specific and sensitive.

PCR was performed using 60 Vbeta and 13 Jbeta primers. Here immunoSEQ multiplex PCR was the method, and the copy in TCRdb shows in-frame clones only, minus some. The sample includes 95,000 to 150,000 clones, 81% of them seen just once. The sequence came from a woman in her thirties or forties in good health and CMV-seronegative. Sequenced sample: PBMCs. The chain is built from TRBV6-4 and TRBJ1-2; possible D gene TRBD1, 6 bases. CDR3 sequence: CASSEGGHGGYTF. In nucleotides, the CDR3 is TGTGCCAGCAGTGAGGGGGGGCATGGTGGCTACACCTTC.